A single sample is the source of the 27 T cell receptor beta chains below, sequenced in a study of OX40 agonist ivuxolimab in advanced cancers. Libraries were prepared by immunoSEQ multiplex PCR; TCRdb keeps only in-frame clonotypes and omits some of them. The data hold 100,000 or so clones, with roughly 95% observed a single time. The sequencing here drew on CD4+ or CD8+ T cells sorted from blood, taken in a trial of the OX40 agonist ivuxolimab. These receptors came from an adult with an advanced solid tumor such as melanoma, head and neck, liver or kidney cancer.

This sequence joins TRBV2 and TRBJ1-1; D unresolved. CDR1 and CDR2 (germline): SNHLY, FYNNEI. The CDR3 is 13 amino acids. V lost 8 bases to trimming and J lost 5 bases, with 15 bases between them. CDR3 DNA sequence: TGTGCCAGCGGACCTTGGAGAAATACTGAAGCTTTCTTT. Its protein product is CASGPWRNTEAFF.

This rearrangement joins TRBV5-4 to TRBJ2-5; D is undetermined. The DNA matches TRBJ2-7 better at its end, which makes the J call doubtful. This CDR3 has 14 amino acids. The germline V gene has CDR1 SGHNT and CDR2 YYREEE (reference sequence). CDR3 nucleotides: TGTGCCAGCAGCTTGGGCGGAGCAATCTACGAGCAGTACTTC. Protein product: CASSLGGAIYEQYF.

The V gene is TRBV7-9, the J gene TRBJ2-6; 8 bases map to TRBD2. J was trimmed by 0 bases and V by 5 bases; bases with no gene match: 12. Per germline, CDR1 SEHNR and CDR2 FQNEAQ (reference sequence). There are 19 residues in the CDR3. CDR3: CASSPPRREETSGANVLTF. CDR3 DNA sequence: TGTGCCAGCAGCCCCCCCCGGCGGGAGGAGACCTCTGGGGCCAACGTCCTGACTTTC.

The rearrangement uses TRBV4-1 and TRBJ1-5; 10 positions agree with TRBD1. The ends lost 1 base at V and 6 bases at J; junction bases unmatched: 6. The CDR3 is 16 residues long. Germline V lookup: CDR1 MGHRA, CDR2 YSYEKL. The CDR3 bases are TGCGCCAGCAGCCAAGCGGGGACAGGGGATACTCAGCCCCAGCATTTT. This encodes CASSQAGTGDTQPQHF.

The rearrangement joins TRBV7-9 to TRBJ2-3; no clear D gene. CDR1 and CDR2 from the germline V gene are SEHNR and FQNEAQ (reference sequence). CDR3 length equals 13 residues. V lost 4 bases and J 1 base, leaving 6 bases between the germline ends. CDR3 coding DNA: TGTGCCAGCAGCTCCGTTGGCACAGATACGCAGTATTTT. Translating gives CASSSVGTDTQYF.

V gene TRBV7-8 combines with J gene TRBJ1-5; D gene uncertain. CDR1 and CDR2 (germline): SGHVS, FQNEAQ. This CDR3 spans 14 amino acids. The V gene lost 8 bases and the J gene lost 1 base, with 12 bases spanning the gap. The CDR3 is CASGEGLSNQPQHF. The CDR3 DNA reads TGTGCCAGCGGCGAGGGCCTGAGCAATCAGCCCCAGCATTTT. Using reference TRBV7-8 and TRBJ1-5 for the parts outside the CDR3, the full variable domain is GAGVSQSPRYKVAKRGQDVALRCDPISGHVSLFWYQQALGQGPEFLTYFQNEAQLDKSGLPSDRFFAERPEGSVSTLKIQRTQQEDSAVYLCASGEGLSNQPQHFGDGTRLSIL.

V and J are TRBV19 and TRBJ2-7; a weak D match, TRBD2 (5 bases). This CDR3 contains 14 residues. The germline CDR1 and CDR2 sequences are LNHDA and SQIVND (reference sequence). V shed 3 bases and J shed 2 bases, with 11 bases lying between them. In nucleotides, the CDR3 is TGTGCCAGTAGTATTTTAAGCGGACCCTACGAGCAGTACTTC. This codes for CASSILSGPYEQYF.

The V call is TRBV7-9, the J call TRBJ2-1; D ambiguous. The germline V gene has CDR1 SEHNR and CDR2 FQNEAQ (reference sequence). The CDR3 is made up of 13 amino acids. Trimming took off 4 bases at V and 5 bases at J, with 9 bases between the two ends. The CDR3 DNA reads TGTGCCAGCAGCTCGGGTCCCAACAATGAGCAGTTCTTC. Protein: CASSSGPNNEQFF.

The CDR3 protein is CASSQDRSGSSYEQYF. The CDR3, as DNA: TGCGCCAGCAGCCAAGATCGGAGCGGGAGCTCCTACGAGCAGTACTTC. The genes are TRBV4-3 and TRBJ2-7; 8 nucleotides agree with TRBD2. CDR1 and CDR2 (germline): LGHNA, YSLEER. The V and J ends lost 0 bases and 0 bases, in that order; junction bases with no gene match: 4. The CDR3 consists of 16 residues.

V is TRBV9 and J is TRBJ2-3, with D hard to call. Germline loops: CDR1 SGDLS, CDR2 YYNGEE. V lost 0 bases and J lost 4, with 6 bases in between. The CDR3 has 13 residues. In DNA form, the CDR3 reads TGTGCCAGCAGCGTAGAGGCAGCAGATACGCAGTATTTT. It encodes CASSVEAADTQYF. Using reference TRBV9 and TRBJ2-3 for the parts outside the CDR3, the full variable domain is DSGVTQTPKHLITATGQRVTLRCSPRSGDLSVYWYQQSLDQGLQFLIQYYNGEERAKGNILERFSAQQFPDLHSELNLSSLELGDSALYFCASSVEAADTQYFGPGTRLTVL.

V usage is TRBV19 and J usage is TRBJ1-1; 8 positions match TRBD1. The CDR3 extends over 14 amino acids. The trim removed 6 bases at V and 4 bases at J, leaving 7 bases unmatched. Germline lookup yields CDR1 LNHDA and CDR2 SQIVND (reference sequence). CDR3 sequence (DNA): TGTGCCAGTAGCGGACAGGGAGGTGGCACTGAAGCTTTCTTT. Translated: CASSGQGGGTEAFF.

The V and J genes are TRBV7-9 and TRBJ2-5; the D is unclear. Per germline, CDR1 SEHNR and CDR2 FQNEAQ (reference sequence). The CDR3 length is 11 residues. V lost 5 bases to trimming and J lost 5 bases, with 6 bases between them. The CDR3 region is CASSPGETQYF. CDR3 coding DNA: TGTGCCAGCAGCCCTGGTGAGACCCAGTACTTC.

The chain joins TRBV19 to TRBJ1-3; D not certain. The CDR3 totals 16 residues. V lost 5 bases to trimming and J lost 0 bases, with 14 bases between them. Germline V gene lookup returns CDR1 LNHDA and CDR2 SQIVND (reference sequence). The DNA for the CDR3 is TGTGCCAGTAGTCCCCCTGGCACCGGCTCTGGAAACACCATATATTTT. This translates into CASSPPGTGSGNTIYF.

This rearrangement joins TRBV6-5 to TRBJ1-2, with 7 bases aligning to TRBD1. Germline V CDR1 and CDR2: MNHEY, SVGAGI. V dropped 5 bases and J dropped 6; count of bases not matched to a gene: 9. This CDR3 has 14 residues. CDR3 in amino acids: CASSTQGGSHGYTF. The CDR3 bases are TGTGCCAGCAGTACCCAGGGGGGCAGCCATGGCTACACCTTC.

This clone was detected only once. CDR3 in DNA: TGTGCCAGCAGCCCGACAGCCTCCTACGAGCAGTACTTC. Translated: CASSPTASYEQYF. The chain combines TRBV14 with TRBJ2-7; D may be TRBD1 (5 bases). Germline-derived CDR1 and CDR2 are SGHDN and FVKESK. The CDR3 runs to 13 residues. V dropped 4 bases and J dropped 0 bases, with 7 bases sitting between them.

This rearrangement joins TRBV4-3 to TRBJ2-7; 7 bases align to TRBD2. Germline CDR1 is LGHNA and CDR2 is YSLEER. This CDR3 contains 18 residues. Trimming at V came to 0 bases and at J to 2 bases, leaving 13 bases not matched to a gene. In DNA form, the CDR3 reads TGCGCCAGCAGCCAAGATCAGGGAGGGCAGTCGCTAACCTACGAGCAGTACTTC. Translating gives CASSQDQGGQSLTYEQYF.

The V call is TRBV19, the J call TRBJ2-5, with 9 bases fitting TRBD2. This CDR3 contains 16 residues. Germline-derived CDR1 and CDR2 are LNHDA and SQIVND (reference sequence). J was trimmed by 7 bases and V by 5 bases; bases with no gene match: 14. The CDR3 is CASSVGPGLAGRTQYF. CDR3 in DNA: TGTGCCAGTAGTGTGGGACCGGGACTAGCTGGGAGGACCCAGTACTTC.

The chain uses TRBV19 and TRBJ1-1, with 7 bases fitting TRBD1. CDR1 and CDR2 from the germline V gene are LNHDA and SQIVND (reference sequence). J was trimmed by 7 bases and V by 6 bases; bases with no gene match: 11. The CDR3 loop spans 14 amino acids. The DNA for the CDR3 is TGTGCCAGTAGCTACAGGGGAAAGGTAGTTGAAGCTTTCTTT. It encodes CASSYRGKVVEAFF.

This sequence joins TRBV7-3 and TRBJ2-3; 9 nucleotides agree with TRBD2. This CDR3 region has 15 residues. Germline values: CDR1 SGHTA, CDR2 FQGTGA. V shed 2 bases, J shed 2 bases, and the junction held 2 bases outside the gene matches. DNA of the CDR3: TGTGCCAGCAGCTTAGCGGGAGGGATCACAGATACGCAGTATTTT. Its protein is CASSLAGGITDTQYF.

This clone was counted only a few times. The CDR3 is CASLRGTSGSYEQYF. DNA of the CDR3: TGCGCCAGCCTTCGGGGGACTAGCGGCTCCTACGAGCAGTACTTC. V and J are TRBV10-1 and TRBJ2-7; 11 nucleotides match TRBD2. V lost 8 bases and J lost 0; bases outside the gene matches: 6. CDR3 length equals 15 residues. Looked up from germline, CDR1 is WNHNN and CDR2 is SYGVQD (reference sequence).

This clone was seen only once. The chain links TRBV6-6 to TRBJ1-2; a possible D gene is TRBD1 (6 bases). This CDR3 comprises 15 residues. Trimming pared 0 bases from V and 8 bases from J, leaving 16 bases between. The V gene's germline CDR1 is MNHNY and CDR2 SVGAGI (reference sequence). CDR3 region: CASSYSMSRGNGYTF. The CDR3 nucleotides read TGTGCCAGCAGTTACTCGATGAGTAGGGGGAACGGCTACACCTTC.

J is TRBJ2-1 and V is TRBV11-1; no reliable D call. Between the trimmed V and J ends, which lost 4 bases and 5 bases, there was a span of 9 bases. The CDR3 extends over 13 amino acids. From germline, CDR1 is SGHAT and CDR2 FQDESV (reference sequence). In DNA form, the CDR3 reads TGTGCCAGCAGCTGGACGGTTAACAATGAGCAGTTCTTC. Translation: CASSWTVNNEQFF.

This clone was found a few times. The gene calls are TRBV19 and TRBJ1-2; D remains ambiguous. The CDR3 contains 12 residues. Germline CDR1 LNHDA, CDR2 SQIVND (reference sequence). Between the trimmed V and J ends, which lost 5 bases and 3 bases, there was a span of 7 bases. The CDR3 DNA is TGTGCCAGTAGTGGGGATGACTATGGCTACACCTTC. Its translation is CASSGDDYGYTF.

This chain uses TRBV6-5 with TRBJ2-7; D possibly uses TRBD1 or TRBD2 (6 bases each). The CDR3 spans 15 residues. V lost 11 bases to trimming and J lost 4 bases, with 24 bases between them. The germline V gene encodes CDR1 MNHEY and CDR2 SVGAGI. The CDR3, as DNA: TGTGCCCCCCCCGTGACCCGGGGGCGCGAATACGAGCAGTACTTC. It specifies CAPPVTRGREYEQYF.

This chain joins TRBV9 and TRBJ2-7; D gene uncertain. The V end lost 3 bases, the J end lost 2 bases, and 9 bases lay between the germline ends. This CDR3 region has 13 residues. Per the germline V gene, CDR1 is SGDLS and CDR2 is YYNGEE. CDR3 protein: CASSEGVAYEQYF. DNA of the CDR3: TGTGCCAGCAGCGAGGGCGTTGCCTACGAGCAGTACTTC.

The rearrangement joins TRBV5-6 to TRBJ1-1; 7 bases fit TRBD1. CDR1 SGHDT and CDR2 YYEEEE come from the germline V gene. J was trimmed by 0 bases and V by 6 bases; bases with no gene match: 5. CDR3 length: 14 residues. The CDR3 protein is CASILTGMNTEAFF. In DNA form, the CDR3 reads TGTGCCAGCATCCTGACAGGGATGAACACTGAAGCTTTCTTT.

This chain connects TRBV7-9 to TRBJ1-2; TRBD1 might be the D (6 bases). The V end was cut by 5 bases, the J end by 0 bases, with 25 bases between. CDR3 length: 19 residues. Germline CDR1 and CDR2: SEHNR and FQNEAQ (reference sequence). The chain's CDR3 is CASSLPAGHSSAANYGYTF. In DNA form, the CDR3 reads TGTGCCAGCAGCCTTCCGGCGGGACATTCTTCGGCAGCTAACTATGGCTACACCTTC.